The sequence of this TCR beta chain was determined in a study of tumor and adjacent non-tumor tissue in lung cancer. Across the study: Histology: under 15 adenocarcinoma, a couple of squamous cell carcinoma, 1 small cell lung cancer.

TCRbeta libraries were built with three rounds of nested PCR, modified from ARM-PCR. TCRdb re-analysed the multiplex PCR reads in MiXCR, keeping a single row per CDR3 protein. The data contain fewer than 85,000 distinct CDR3 sequences, around 85% of them singletons. Concerning this clonotype: Its antigen is as yet unknown. The junction departs from germline at one end; a sequencing error may be responsible.

No cell sorting was done before RNA was extracted from the tissue. Germline V gives CDR1 SGHAT, CDR2 FQNNGV. The CDR3 loop spans 15 amino acids. Study-wide findings and caveats: In normal lung, the top 100 clones were significantly more dominant than in tumor.

Sequenced: lung tumor tissue. This TCR was sampled from a woman aged 50 to 60 with non-small cell lung cancer. The V call is TRBV11-2, the J call TRBJ2-7, with D uncertain. The CDR3 here is CASNLCPSPSYKQYF. The CDR3 DNA reads as TGTGCCAGCAACTTATGTCCGAGTCCCTCCTACAAGCAGTACTTC.